This T cell receptor beta chain was sequenced during a study of human T cells and chemical hapten exposure. Study outcomes and limitations: DPC sensitization produced no change in TCRs with frequency above 1 in 1000.

Time point specified: pre-sensitization, week 0. The treatment denotes: therapeutic diphenylcyclopropenone sensitization with weekly scalp DPC. About this clonotype itself: The antigen is unknown.

The V gene end was trimmed by 8 bases and the J gene end by 5 bases; junction bases not matched to a gene: 8. CDR1 is SQVTM, CDR2 ANQGSEA, per germline. This CDR3 has 13 amino acids. TCRdb used MiXCR to reprocess the RACE reads, holding one entry per CDR3 protein. The sample consists of 270,000 or so distinct CDR3 sequences, around 7.7% of them appearing once. The clonotype originates from a man between 18 and 29 years old with alopecia areata. Some clones in this sample may be carry-over from other donors' samples. The specimen was whole blood, collected in connection with sensitization to the hapten diphenylcyclopropenone (DPC). The rearrangement links TRBV29-1 to TRBJ2-2, with 7 bases matching TRBD2. CDR3 sequence reads: CSSGGGGTGELFF. The CDR3 DNA is TGCAGCTCCGGAGGCGGGGGAACCGGGGAGCTGTTTTTT.